Listed below are T cell receptor beta chains from one sample, sequenced in a study of blood T cell repertoires in COVID-19. Data came from immunoSEQ multiplex PCR; TCRdb stores just in-frame clones and leaves some out. This sample has around 50,000 clones, with roughly 82% found just once. The specimen was peripheral blood. The receptors derive from an elderly woman with acute or convalescent COVID-19. CDR3s include the opening cysteine and the closing phenylalanine or tryptophan. D genes are given only for firm matches. Clone size is not always given. Where it is, it says once, few, many or a class for expanded clones.

cdr3_aa: CASSTGYATEAFF
cdr3_nt: TGTGCCAGCAGTACAGGGTACGCCACTGAAGCTTTCTTT
v_call: TRBV27
clone_size: -
d_call: -
j_call: TRBJ1-1

cdr3_aa: CASSLVGRQGNTGELFF
cdr3_nt: TGCGCCAGCAGCTTGGTTGGGCGGCAGGGAAACACCGGGGAGCTGTTTTTT
v_call: TRBV5-1
clone_size: -
d_call: -
j_call: TRBJ2-2

cdr3_aa: CASSQRTSGSGDEQFF
cdr3_nt: TGCGCCAGCAGCCAACGGACTAGCGGGAGTGGTGATGAGCAGTTCTTC
v_call: TRBV5-1
clone_size: once
d_call: TRBD2
j_call: TRBJ2-1

cdr3_aa: CASSPAGLAAVGGEQYF
cdr3_nt: TGTGCCAGCAGCCCCGCAGGTCTAGCGGCCGTGGGGGGCGAGCAGTACTTC
v_call: TRBV5-4
clone_size: once
d_call: TRBD2
j_call: TRBJ2-7

cdr3_aa: CASSPMGGLVYYGYTF
cdr3_nt: TGTGCCAGCAGCCCCATGGGCGGACTCGTCTACTATGGCTACACCTTC
v_call: TRBV11-2
clone_size: -
d_call: -
j_call: TRBJ1-2

cdr3_aa: CASSPPGGQGAYGYTF
cdr3_nt: TGTGCCAGCAGCCCCCCCGGTGGACAGGGGGCCTATGGCTACACCTTC
v_call: TRBV7-9
clone_size: once
d_call: TRBD1
j_call: TRBJ1-2

cdr3_aa: CASSVEGAGDEQFF
cdr3_nt: TGTGCCAGCAGCGTAGAGGGGGCTGGGGATGAGCAGTTCTTC
v_call: TRBV9
clone_size: once
d_call: TRBD1
j_call: TRBJ2-1

cdr3_aa: CASTTGGAGGYTF
cdr3_nt: TGTGCCAGTACCACAGGGGGCGCAGGGGGCTACACCTTC
v_call: TRBV19
clone_size: -
d_call: TRBD1
j_call: TRBJ1-2

cdr3_aa: CASRFTGDSNYGYTF
cdr3_nt: TGTGCCAGTAGGTTCACAGGGGACTCTAACTATGGCTACACCTTC
v_call: TRBV19
clone_size: -
d_call: TRBD1
j_call: TRBJ1-2

cdr3_aa: CASSSGTGGPKLFF
cdr3_nt: TGTGCCAGCAGTTCCGGGACAGGGGGCCCAAAACTGTTTTTT
v_call: TRBV7-2
clone_size: -
d_call: TRBD1
j_call: TRBJ1-4

cdr3_aa: CASSDLAGVSEQYF
cdr3_nt: TGCGCCAGCAGTGATTTGGCGGGAGTGTCCGAGCAGTACTTC
v_call: TRBV10-1
clone_size: -
d_call: TRBD2
j_call: TRBJ2-7

cdr3_aa: CASRGRGFGETQYF
cdr3_nt: TGCGCCAGCAGGGGGAGGGGTTTTGGGGAGACCCAGTACTTC
v_call: TRBV4-1
clone_size: -
d_call: TRBD2
j_call: TRBJ2-5

cdr3_aa: CSVEVSYNEQFF
cdr3_nt: TGCAGCGTTGAAGTCAGTTACAATGAGCAGTTCTTC
v_call: TRBV29-1
clone_size: -
d_call: -
j_call: TRBJ2-1

cdr3_aa: CASSLNRGPYEQYF
cdr3_nt: TGTGCCAGCAGTTTAAACAGGGGGCCTTACGAGCAGTACTTC
v_call: TRBV27
clone_size: -
d_call: TRBD1
j_call: TRBJ2-7

cdr3_aa: CASSPQVYTEAFF
cdr3_nt: TGTGCCAGCAGCCCGCAGGTGTACACTGAAGCTTTCTTT
v_call: TRBV7-6
clone_size: few
d_call: -
j_call: TRBJ1-1

cdr3_aa: CARKLGGSEDNSPLHF
cdr3_nt: TGTGCCAGAAAACTTGGGGGGTCGGAGGATAATTCACCCCTCCACTTT
v_call: TRBV5-3
clone_size: few
d_call: -
j_call: TRBJ1-6

cdr3_aa: CASRGGLATGELFF
cdr3_nt: TGTGCCAGCAGAGGGGGACTAGCTACGGGGGAGCTGTTTTTT
v_call: TRBV6-4
clone_size: few
d_call: TRBD2
j_call: TRBJ2-2

cdr3_aa: CAGSQGNNEQFF
cdr3_nt: TGTGCCGGGAGCCAGGGGAACAATGAGCAGTTCTTC
v_call: TRBV7-9
clone_size: once
d_call: -
j_call: TRBJ2-1

cdr3_aa: CASSRTETDEKLFF
cdr3_nt: TGTGCCAGTAGTAGGACAGAGACGGATGAAAAACTGTTTTTT
v_call: TRBV19
clone_size: -
d_call: -
j_call: TRBJ1-4

cdr3_aa: CASSPSDRVVSPLHF
cdr3_nt: TGTGCCAGCAGTCCGTCGGACAGGGTGGTTTCACCCCTCCACTTT
v_call: TRBV27
clone_size: -
d_call: TRBD1
j_call: TRBJ1-6

cdr3_aa: CASSLGGGVRSEAFF
cdr3_nt: TGTGCCAGCAGCCTAGGAGGGGGCGTAAGGTCTGAAGCTTTCTTT
v_call: TRBV11-2
clone_size: -
d_call: TRBD1
j_call: TRBJ1-1

cdr3_aa: CASSYPQGAFYGYTF
cdr3_nt: TGTGCCAGCAGCTACCCACAGGGGGCCTTCTATGGCTACACCTTC
v_call: TRBV5-4
clone_size: -
d_call: TRBD1
j_call: TRBJ1-2

cdr3_aa: CASSLDSFLSYNEQFF
cdr3_nt: TGTGCCAGCAGCCTAGACTCCTTTCTCTCCTACAATGAGCAGTTCTTC
v_call: TRBV7-9
clone_size: -
d_call: -
j_call: TRBJ2-1

cdr3_aa: CASSPTSGWEAFF
cdr3_nt: TGTGCCAGCAGCCCGACCTCGGGGTGGGAAGCTTTCTTT
v_call: TRBV5-6
clone_size: -
d_call: -
j_call: TRBJ1-1

cdr3_aa: CASYRDLRETQYF
cdr3_nt: TGTGCCTCCTACAGGGATCTCCGGGAGACCCAGTACTTC
v_call: TRBV2
clone_size: -
d_call: -
j_call: TRBJ2-5

cdr3_aa: CASSRGTASSGNTIYF
cdr3_nt: TGTGCCAGCAGCCGCGGGACAGCGAGCTCTGGAAACACCATATATTTT
v_call: TRBV11-2
clone_size: -
d_call: TRBD1
j_call: TRBJ1-3

cdr3_aa: CASSFRWEEEKLFF
cdr3_nt: TGCGCCAGCAGCTTCCGTTGGGAGGAGGAAAAACTGTTTTTT
v_call: TRBV5-1
clone_size: -
d_call: -
j_call: TRBJ1-4

cdr3_aa: CASSQDGLAGGREQFF
cdr3_nt: TGCGCCAGCAGCCAAGATGGACTAGCGGGGGGTAGAGAGCAGTTCTTC
v_call: TRBV4-1
clone_size: -
d_call: TRBD2
j_call: TRBJ2-1